This T cell receptor beta chain stems from a study of chemoradiotherapy in HPV16-positive cancers. Study in general: A couple of HPV16-positive patients' cells yielded candidate HPV-specific clones and common motifs. Study-level results: Non-HPV-specific T cells did not expand in tumors during treatment, whereas candidate HPV-specific clones and E7-related motifs did. In HPV16-positive patients, HPV-responsive T-cell expansion tracked better recurrence-free survival.

Samples were taken several times over chemoradiotherapy. V lost 1 base and J 2 bases, leaving 4 bases between the germline ends. CDR1 and CDR2 from the germline V gene are MNHEY and SMNVEV (reference sequence). The CDR3 extends over 13 amino acids. Produced via immunoSEQ multiplex PCR; TCRdb's table is partial and in-frame only. The table has about 35,000 clones, just under 80% seen once; the top ten hold around 4%. Concerning this clone: Its antigen is not identified. Within the sample, other DNA sequences also encode this same CDR3.

The rearrangement uses TRBV27 and TRBJ2-3, with no clear D. The input for sequencing was blood, taken from a patient who underwent chemoradiotherapy. This TCR was sampled from a human donor with HPV-associated anogenital cancer. The DNA for the CDR3 is TGTGCCAGCAGTTTATTGCCCACAGATACGCAGTATTTT. Its protein product is CASSLLPTDTQYF.